The source of this T cell receptor (beta chain) is a study of blood T cell repertoires in COVID-19. Data came from immunoSEQ multiplex PCR; TCRdb stores just in-frame clones and leaves some out. The sample has about 170,000 clones, more than 75% seen once. This clonotype originated in a woman older than 75 with COVID-19, enrolled during active disease. Material: peripheral blood.

The CDR3 is CASSPPGLAYEQYF. The CDR3 nucleotides read TGTGCCAGCAGCCCCCCGGGACTAGCCTACGAGCAGTACTTC. The chain uses TRBV5-4 and TRBJ2-7, with 8 positions matching TRBD2. CDR3 length equals 14 residues. V dropped 4 bases and J dropped 2; count of bases not matched to a gene: 5. Germline CDR1 reads SGHNT; CDR2 reads YYREEE (reference sequence).